The 12 T cell receptor beta chains presented below share a single source sample, sequenced in a study of T-cell memory formation after mild COVID-19 (dated by TCRdb to the early 2020s). Library prep was done by 5' RACE. For sequencing, an Illumina NovaSeq 6000 was employed. TCRdb reanalyzed the raw reads on its own, using fastp at Q25 for trimming and MiXCR for clone calling, and kept in-frame beta chains. Each entry is one CDR3 protein sequence, shown with its most common DNA and genes. For this sample there are a few hundred thousand distinct CDR3 sequences; 16% appear just once. The biggest ten clones account for 22% of the sample. The sequencing input was PBMCs or a T cell subset sorted from them (not recorded which). Receptor source: a man younger than 35 who had mild COVID-19 (a few samples of this study predate the infection). The sample titles of this study are shuffled in the database, so cell type and time point are left out; the donor was told from shared clones.

This clonotype occurred many times. This sequence joins TRBV28 and TRBJ1-2; possibly TRBD1 for D (5 bases). This CDR3 spans 14 amino acids. Trimming shortened V by 6 bases and J by 8 bases, and 19 bases separated the two germline ends. CDR1 and CDR2 from the germline V gene are MDHEN and SYDVKM. CDR3 nucleotides: TGTGCCAGCAGCCCCCCCGCGGGGGAGGAGGGCTACACCTTC. Protein sequence: CASSPPAGEEGYTF.

This clonotype was observed a few times. The chain has TRBV3-1 and TRBJ1-4; 9 bases are a match to TRBD1. CDR1 LGHDT and CDR2 YNNKEL come from the germline V gene (reference sequence). Unmatched junction bases numbered 5, after V lost 8 bases and J lost 7 bases. This CDR3 is built from 13 residues. The CDR3 region is CASGDRESEKLFF. The CDR3 region has the DNA TGTGCCAGCGGGGACAGGGAAAGTGAAAAACTGTTTTTT.

This chain uses TRBV5-6 with TRBJ2-5; D is unclear. CDR1 is SGHDT and CDR2 is YYEEEE in the germline V gene. V lost 1 base and J lost 5, with 6 bases in between. The CDR3 contains 12 residues. The CDR3 sequence: CASSLRRETQYF. CDR3 DNA: TGTGCCAGCAGCTTGCGGCGGGAGACCCAGTACTTC.

The chain uses TRBV7-2 and TRBJ2-2, with D possibly being TRBD2 (6 bases). The CDR3 contains 15 residues. The V and J ends lost 5 bases and 9 bases respectively, with 19 bases between them. Germline V gives CDR1 SGHTA, CDR2 FQGNSA. CDR3 DNA: TGTGCCAGCAGCAGGGACTCGGGGGTATCTCGGGAGCTGTTTTTT. Its protein is CASSRDSGVSRELFF.

This rearrangement joins TRBV15 to TRBJ2-5, with TRBD2 matching over 9 bases. Germline CDR1 is LNHNV and CDR2 is YYDKDF (reference sequence). V was pared by 3 bases and J by 3 bases, with 8 bases of the junction left unmatched. The CDR3 has 16 residues. The CDR3 spells CATSRTGTSSEETQYF. CDR3 bases: TGTGCCACCAGCAGGACTGGGACTAGCAGCGAAGAGACCCAGTACTTC.

This clonotype has a handful of counts. The chain recombines TRBV9 with TRBJ2-1, with D unresolved. The germline V gene has CDR1 SGDLS and CDR2 YYNGEE. The CDR3 length is 13 residues. The ends were cut back, 0 bases at V and 7 bases at J, with 8 bases in the middle. CDR3 in amino acids: CASSVAGRNEQFF. CDR3 DNA: TGTGCCAGCAGCGTAGCTGGCCGGAATGAGCAGTTCTTC. The full variable domain, in which reference TRBV9 and TRBJ2-1 provide the parts outside the CDR3, is DSGVTQTPKHLITATGQRVTLRCSPRSGDLSVYWYQQSLDQGLQFLIQYYNGEERAKGNILERFSAQQFPDLHSELNLSSLELGDSALYFCASSVAGRNEQFFGPGTRLTVL.

The V call is TRBV7-8, the J call TRBJ2-5, with 11 bases fitting TRBD2. V dropped 8 bases and J dropped 5; count of bases not matched to a gene: 7. The CDR3 sequence is 14 residues long. Germline V gene lookup returns CDR1 SGHVS and CDR2 FQNEAQ. The CDR3 is CASVAGGPRETQYF. The CDR3 DNA reads TGTGCCAGCGTAGCGGGGGGGCCGCGGGAGACCCAGTACTTC.

This clonotype came up a few times. This chain connects TRBV6-2 or TRBV6-3 to TRBJ1-1; D gene unclear. The CDR3 spans 14 residues. Germline-derived CDR1 and CDR2 are MNHEY and SVGEGT. V was clipped by 6 bases and J by 11 bases, with 22 bases between them. This chain's CDR3 is CASRTLYYHPRAFF. The DNA for the CDR3 is TGTGCCAGCAGAACTCTGTACTACCACCCTCGGGCTTTCTTT.

The chain is built from TRBV20-1 and TRBJ1-2; D not certain. Per germline, CDR1 DFQATT and CDR2 SNEGSKA (reference sequence). The CDR3 covers 15 residues. The V and J ends lost 1 base and 3 bases respectively, with 15 bases between them. The CDR3 region is CSARVGNYGHYGYTF. CDR3 nucleotide sequence: TGCAGTGCTAGAGTGGGGAACTATGGGCACTATGGCTACACCTTC.

This clonotype appeared a few times. The genes are TRBV7-2 and TRBJ1-1; maybe TRBD1 (6 bases). Trimming stripped 5 bases from V and 4 bases from J, with 11 bases between. Germline V gene data show CDR1 as SGHTA and CDR2 as FQGNSA. There are 13 residues in the CDR3. As DNA, the CDR3 is TGTGCCAGCAGCCTTAACAGGGTCACTGAAGCTTTCTTT. This encodes CASSLNRVTEAFF.

The chain has TRBV7-8 and TRBJ2-5; the D call may be TRBD1 or TRBD2 (5 bases each). The ends were cut back, 5 bases at V and 3 bases at J, with 10 bases in the middle. This CDR3 contains 13 residues. Germline V lookup: CDR1 SGHVS, CDR2 FQNEAQ. The CDR3 protein is CASSAGTKETQYF. DNA of the CDR3: TGTGCCAGCAGCGCCGGGACCAAAGAGACCCAGTACTTC.

V and J are TRBV7-9 and TRBJ1-6; tentative D call: TRBD1 (6 bases). The CDR3 totals 11 residues. CDR1 SEHNR and CDR2 FQNEAQ come from the germline V gene (reference sequence). Trimming cost V 5 bases and J 14 bases, with 10 bases left between them. The CDR3 DNA sequence: TGTGCCAGCAGCCTACAGGGTTCCCTCCACTTT. Its translation: CASSLQGSLHF.